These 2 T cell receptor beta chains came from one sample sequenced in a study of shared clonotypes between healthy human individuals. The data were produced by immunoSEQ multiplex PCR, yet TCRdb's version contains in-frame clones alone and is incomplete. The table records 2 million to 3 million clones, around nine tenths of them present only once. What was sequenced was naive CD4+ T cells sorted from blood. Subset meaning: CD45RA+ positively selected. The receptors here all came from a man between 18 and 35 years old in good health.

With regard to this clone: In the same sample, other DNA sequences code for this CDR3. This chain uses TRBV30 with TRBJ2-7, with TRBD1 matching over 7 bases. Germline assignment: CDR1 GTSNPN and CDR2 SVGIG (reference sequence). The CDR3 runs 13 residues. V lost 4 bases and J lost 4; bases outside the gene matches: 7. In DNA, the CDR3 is TGTGCCTGGAACAGTGGCAGGGGGTACGAGCAGTACTTC. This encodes CAWNSGRGYEQYF.

CDR3 protein: CASSFSGGGEAQETQYF. In DNA form, the CDR3 reads TGTGCCAGCAGCTTTTCAGGGGGCGGGGAGGCTCAAGAGACCCAGTACTTC. The chain links TRBV11-2 to TRBJ2-5, with TRBD1 matching over 8 bases. The J segment lost 2 bases and the V segment lost 3 bases, leaving 11 bases of the junction unmatched. In germline, CDR1 is SGHAT, CDR2 FQNNGV. The CDR3 is 17 residues long.